The clone carrying this TCR beta chain was recorded a few times. Via MiXCR, TCRdb re-called the reads, giving one row per CDR3 protein. The sample consists of about 7,800 distinct CDR3 sequences, roughly 18% of them appearing once. These data come from a study of liver allograft versus peripheral blood T cells. In the study overall: What was compared were the T cell receptor repertoires in transplanted livers and those in the peripheral blood of recipients.

The source of this sequence is a human patient who had a liver transplant. Some T cells may trace back to the graft donor.

The CDR3 loop reads CASSPAGAAKNIQYF. CDR3 bases: TGTGCCAGCTCACCCGCAGGAGCAGCCAAAAACATTCAGTACTTC. V is TRBV18 and J is TRBJ2-4; D gene unclear. V was clipped by 3 bases and J by 0 bases, with 9 bases between them. The CDR3 is made up of 15 amino acids. The germline CDR1 and CDR2 sequences are KGHSH and LQKENI.